This TCR beta chain was observed in a study of T cells in Graves' hyperthyroidism and ophthalmopathy. This clonotype was seen many times. RNA transcripts served as the template for amplifying TCR beta CDR3 regions. First-round RT-PCR of the TCR CDR3 relied on the HTBI primer set. MiXCR was run by TCRdb on the multiplex PCR reads, yielding one entry per CDR3 protein. The sample lists about 540,000 distinct CDR3 sequences, about 43% occurring once. V was pared by 11 bases and J by 4 bases, with 11 bases between. The CDR3 spans 11 residues. Hyperthyroidism in the patients, aged 18 to 65, was newly diagnosed and under 2 months in duration.

The clonotype was recovered from a woman aged 18-29 years with Graves' hyperthyroidism. The sequenced material came from peripheral blood or thyroid tissue (not recorded which). The J gene is TRBJ1-1, the V gene TRBV12-3 or TRBV12-4; D is possibly TRBD1 (5 bases). CDR3 bases: TGTGCCGAACAGGTGGGCACTGAAGCTTTCTTT. As protein: CAEQVGTEAFF.